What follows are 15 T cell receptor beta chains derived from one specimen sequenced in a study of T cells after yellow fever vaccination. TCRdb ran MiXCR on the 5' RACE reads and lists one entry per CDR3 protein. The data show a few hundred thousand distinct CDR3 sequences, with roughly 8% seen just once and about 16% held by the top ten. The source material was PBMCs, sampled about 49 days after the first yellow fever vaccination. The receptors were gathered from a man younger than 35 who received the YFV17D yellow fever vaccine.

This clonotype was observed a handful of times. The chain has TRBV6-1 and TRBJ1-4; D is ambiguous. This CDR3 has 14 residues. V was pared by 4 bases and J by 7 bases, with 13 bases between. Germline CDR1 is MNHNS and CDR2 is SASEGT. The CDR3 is CASSAVGFFEKLFF. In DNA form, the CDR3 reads TGTGCCAGCAGTGCCGTGGGGTTCTTTGAAAAACTGTTTTTT.

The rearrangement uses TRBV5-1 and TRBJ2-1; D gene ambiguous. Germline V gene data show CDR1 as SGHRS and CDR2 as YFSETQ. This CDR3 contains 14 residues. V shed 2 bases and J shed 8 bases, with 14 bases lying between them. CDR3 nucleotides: TGCGCCAGCAGCTTTGAGACTCCCGGGTATGAGCAGTTCTTC. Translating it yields CASSFETPGYEQFF.

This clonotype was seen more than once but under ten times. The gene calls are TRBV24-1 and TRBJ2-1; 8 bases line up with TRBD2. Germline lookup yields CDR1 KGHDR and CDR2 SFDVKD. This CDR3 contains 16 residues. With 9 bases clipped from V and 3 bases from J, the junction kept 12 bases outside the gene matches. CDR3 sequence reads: CATSVGAAGDYNEQFF. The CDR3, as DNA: TGTGCCACCTCAGTGGGGGCAGCGGGGGACTACAATGAGCAGTTCTTC.

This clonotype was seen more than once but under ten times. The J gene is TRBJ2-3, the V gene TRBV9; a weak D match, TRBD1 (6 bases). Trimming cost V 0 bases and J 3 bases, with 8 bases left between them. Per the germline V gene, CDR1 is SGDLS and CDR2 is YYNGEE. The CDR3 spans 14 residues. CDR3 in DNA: TGTGCCAGCAGCGTAGAGGGGGAGACAGATACGCAGTATTTT. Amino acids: CASSVEGETDTQYF.

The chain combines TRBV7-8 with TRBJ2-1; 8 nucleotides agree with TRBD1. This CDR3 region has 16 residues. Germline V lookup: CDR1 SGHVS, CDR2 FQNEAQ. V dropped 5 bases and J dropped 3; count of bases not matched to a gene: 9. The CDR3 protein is CASSPGRGLLYNEQFF. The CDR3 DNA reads TGTGCCAGCAGCCCGGGCAGGGGGCTGCTCTACAATGAGCAGTTCTTC.

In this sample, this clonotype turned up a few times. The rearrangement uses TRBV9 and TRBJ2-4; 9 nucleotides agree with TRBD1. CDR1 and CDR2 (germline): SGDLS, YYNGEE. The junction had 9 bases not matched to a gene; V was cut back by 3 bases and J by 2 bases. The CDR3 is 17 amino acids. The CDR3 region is CASSERGQGTTKNIQYF. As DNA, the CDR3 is TGTGCCAGCAGCGAGAGAGGACAGGGGACAACCAAAAACATTCAGTACTTC.

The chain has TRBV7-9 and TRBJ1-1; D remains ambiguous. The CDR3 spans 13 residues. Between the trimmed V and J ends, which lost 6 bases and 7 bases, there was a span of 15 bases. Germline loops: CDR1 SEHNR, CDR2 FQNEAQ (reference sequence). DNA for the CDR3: TGTGCCAGCAGGGGTGGGGTCGGGATTGAAGCTTTCTTT. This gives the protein CASRGGVGIEAFF.

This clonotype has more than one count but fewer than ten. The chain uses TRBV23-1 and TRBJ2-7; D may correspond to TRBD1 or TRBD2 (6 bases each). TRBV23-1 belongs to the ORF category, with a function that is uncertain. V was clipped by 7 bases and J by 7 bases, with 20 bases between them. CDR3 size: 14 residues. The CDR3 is CASNHIKGGGEQYF. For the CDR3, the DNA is TGCGCCAGCAACCATATCAAGGGGGGCGGGGAGCAGTACTTC.

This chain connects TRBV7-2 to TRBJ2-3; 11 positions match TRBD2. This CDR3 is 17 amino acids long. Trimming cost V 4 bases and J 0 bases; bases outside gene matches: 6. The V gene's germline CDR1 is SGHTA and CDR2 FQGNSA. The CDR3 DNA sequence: TGTGCCAGCAGCTCCCCTAGCGGGGGGTCTAGCACAGATACGCAGTATTTT. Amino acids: CASSSPSGGSSTDTQYF.

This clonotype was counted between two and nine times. The CDR3 DNA reads as TGCGCCAGCACCACAGGACAGGGACGAGAGACCCAGTACTTC. This gives the protein CASTTGQGRETQYF. This rearrangement joins TRBV5-1 to TRBJ2-5, with 8 bases that match TRBD1. CDR1 is SGHRS, CDR2 YFSETQ, per germline. The ends lost 6 bases at V and 4 bases at J; junction bases unmatched: 8. CDR3 length: 14 amino acids.

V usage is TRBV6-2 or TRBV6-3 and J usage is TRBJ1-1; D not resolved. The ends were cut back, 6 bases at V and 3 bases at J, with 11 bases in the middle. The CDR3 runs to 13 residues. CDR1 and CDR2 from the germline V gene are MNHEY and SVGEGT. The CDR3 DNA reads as TGTGCCAGCAGCCAGGACGGATACACTGAAGCTTTCTTT. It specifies CASSQDGYTEAFF.

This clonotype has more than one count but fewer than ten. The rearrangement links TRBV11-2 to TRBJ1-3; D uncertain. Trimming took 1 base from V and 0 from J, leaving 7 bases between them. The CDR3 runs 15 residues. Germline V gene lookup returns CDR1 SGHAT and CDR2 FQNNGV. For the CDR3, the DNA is TGTGCCAGCAGCTTAGGTCACAGCTCTGGAAACACCATATATTTT. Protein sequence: CASSLGHSSGNTIYF.

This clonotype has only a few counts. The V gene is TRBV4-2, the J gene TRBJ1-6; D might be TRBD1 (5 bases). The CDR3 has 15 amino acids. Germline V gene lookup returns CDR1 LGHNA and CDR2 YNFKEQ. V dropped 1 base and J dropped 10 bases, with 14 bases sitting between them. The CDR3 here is CASSQVVGGGSPLHF. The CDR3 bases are TGTGCCAGCAGCCAAGTTGTGGGGGGGGGGTCACCCCTCCACTTT.

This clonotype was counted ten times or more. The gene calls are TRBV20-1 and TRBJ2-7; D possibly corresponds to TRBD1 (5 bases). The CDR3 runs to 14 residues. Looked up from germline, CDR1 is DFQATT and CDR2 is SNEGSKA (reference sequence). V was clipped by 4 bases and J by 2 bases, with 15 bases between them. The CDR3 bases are TGCAGTGCTACCTCTGGGGCCCCCGCCTACGAGCAGTACTTC. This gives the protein CSATSGAPAYEQYF.

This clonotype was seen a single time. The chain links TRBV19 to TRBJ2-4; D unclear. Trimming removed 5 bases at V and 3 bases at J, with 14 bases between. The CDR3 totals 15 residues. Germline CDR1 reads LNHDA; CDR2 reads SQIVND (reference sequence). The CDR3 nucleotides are TGTGCCAGTAGTGGTCAGATACAAGACAAAAACATTCAGTACTTC. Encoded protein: CASSGQIQDKNIQYF.